A selection of T cell receptor beta chains follows, all from one sample in a study of T cells in pancreatic ductal adenocarcinoma. Profiled with immunoSEQ multiplex PCR; TCRdb holds only in-frame clones, not every one. The table has about 2,500 clones, roughly 89% seen once. The sequenced sample consisted of pancreatic tumor tissue. Receptors originate from a human donor with pancreatic ductal adenocarcinoma. The CDR3 runs from the conserved cysteine through the conserved F or W. The D gene is left open where the match is weak. Where a row states a size, it is once, few, many or the class of an expanded clone; other rows omit it.

j_gene,d_gene,abundance,v_gene,CDR3aa,CDR3nt
TRBJ2-7,TRBD2,-,TRBV28,CASSLFSGGGKEQYF,TGTGCCAGCAGTTTATTTTCGGGAGGTGGAAAAGAGCAGTACTTC
TRBJ2-7,-,few,TRBV15,CATSRERQGGYEQYF,TGTGCCACCAGCAGAGAAAGACAGGGAGGCTACGAGCAGTACTTC
TRBJ1-1,-,-,TRBV5-4,CASSSGGTTGEAFF,TGTGCCAGCAGCTCGGGCGGGACGACGGGGGAAGCTTTCTTT
TRBJ2-5,-,-,TRBV5-4,CASSLGLMETQYF,TGTGCCAGCAGCTTAGGACTAATGGAGACCCAGTACTTC
TRBJ2-5,-,once,TRBV7-2,CASSWSRGGETQYF,TGTGCCAGCAGCTGGTCTAGGGGTGGGGAGACCCAGTACTTC
TRBJ2-3,-,-,TRBV7-2,CASSLTVQGGGTDTQYF,TGTGCCAGCAGCCTAACCGTCCAGGGGGGAGGCACAGATACGCAGTATTTT
TRBJ2-1,-,-,TRBV2,CASSTEDEQFF,TGTGCCAGCAGTACAGAAGATGAGCAGTTCTTC
TRBJ2-1,TRBD2,once,TRBV7-2,CASSLRTSSYNEQFF,TGTGCCAGCAGCTTAAGGACTAGCTCCTACAATGAGCAGTTCTTC
TRBJ1-5,-,-,TRBV27,CASSLLGDQPQHF,TGTGCCAGCAGTCTACTGGGCGATCAGCCCCAGCATTTT
TRBJ2-7,TRBD1,-,TRBV6-1,CASRLTGTVNEQYF,TGTGCCAGCAGACTTACCGGGACAGTAAACGAGCAGTACTTC
TRBJ2-3,TRBD1,-,TRBV6-1,CASSDGTGWDTDTQYF,TGTGCCAGCAGTGATGGGACAGGGTGGGACACAGATACGCAGTATTTT
TRBJ1-2,-,-,TRBV27,CASSFQGGDGYTF,TGTGCCAGCAGTTTTCAGGGCGGAGATGGCTACACCTTC
TRBJ2-5,TRBD2,-,TRBV7-7,CASSPPGGGQETQYF,TGTGCCAGCAGCCCACCGGGAGGCGGGCAAGAGACCCAGTACTTC
TRBJ2-5,TRBD1,-,TRBV11-3,CASSMTGQEETQYF,TGTGCCAGCAGCATGACAGGGCAGGAAGAGACCCAGTACTTC
TRBJ2-1,TRBD1,-,TRBV19,CASRPRDRGRFKEGVNYNEQFF,TGTGCCAGTAGACCGAGGGACAGGGGGCGTTTTAAGGAGGGGGTAAATTACAATGAGCAGTTCTTC
TRBJ2-1,TRBD1,-,TRBV9,CASSVTGTDYNEQFF,TGTGCCAGCAGCGTAACCGGGACAGACTACAATGAGCAGTTCTTC
TRBJ2-7,-,few,TRBV2,CASSEGPSGSTYEQYF,TGTGCCAGCAGTGAAGGGCCGAGCGGATCCACCTACGAGCAGTACTTC
TRBJ1-3,-,-,TRBV18,CASSPGRDKGNTIYF,TGTGCCAGCTCACCCGGGAGGGATAAAGGAAACACCATATATTTT
TRBJ2-3,TRBD2,-,TRBV7-2,CASSSSGSTLGTDTQYF,TGTGCCAGCAGCTCTAGCGGGAGTACCCTCGGCACAGATACGCAGTATTTT
TRBJ2-2,-,-,TRBV10-3,CASLPGVGTGELFF,TGTGCCAGCCTCCCAGGGGTCGGCACCGGGGAGCTGTTTTTT
TRBJ1-6,-,-,TRBV27,CASLGGEALHF,TGTGCCAGCCTAGGCGGGGAAGCCCTCCACTTT
TRBJ2-7,-,-,TRBV9,CASSESPQDGYEQYF,TGTGCCAGCAGTGAAAGTCCCCAGGATGGCTACGAGCAGTACTTC
TRBJ2-1,TRBD1,-,TRBV7-2,CASSLAGTGNEQFF,TGTGCCAGCAGCTTAGCTGGGACAGGGAATGAGCAGTTCTTC
TRBJ2-3,-,few,TRBV11-2,CASSLGFHEGGTDTQYF,TGTGCCAGCAGCTTGGGGTTTCACGAGGGGGGCACAGATACGCAGTATTTT